Each of the 23 T cell receptor beta chains below was sequenced from the same sample in a study of cytotoxic CD8 clonotypes in ibrutinib-treated CLL. TCRdb keeps only in-frame clones here, not all; method: immunoSEQ multiplex PCR. Seen here are 120,000 to 150,000 clones, approximately 90% observed once, and the top ten hold more than 10%. This sample comprised PBMCs, obtained after 12 months of ibrutinib treatment. These receptors were taken from a human donor with chronic lymphocytic leukemia.

The J gene is TRBJ2-2, the V gene TRBV6-5; the D gene is possibly TRBD1 (6 bases). The V end was cut by 8 bases, the J end by 7 bases, with 11 bases between. This CDR3 has 12 residues. CDR1 and CDR2 (germline): MNHEY, SVGAGI. The CDR3 loop reads CASHRGHGELFF. CDR3 DNA: TGTGCCAGCCATAGGGGACACGGGGAGCTGTTTTTT.

This clone occurred once. This chain uses TRBV2 with TRBJ2-5, with D unclear. Trimming cost V 0 bases and J 3 bases, with 8 bases left between them. CDR3 length equals 14 residues. Per the germline V gene, CDR1 is SNHLY and CDR2 is FYNNEI. In DNA, the CDR3 is TGTGCCAGCAGTGAAGCTTTAGGCAAAGAGACCCAGTACTTC. This codes for CASSEALGKETQYF.

This clone was found a few times. The V gene is TRBV18, the J gene TRBJ1-1, with D unclear. CDR1 and CDR2 from the germline V gene are KGHSH and LQKENI. The CDR3 has 11 amino acids. Trimming shortened V by 6 bases and J by 3 bases, and 5 bases separated the two germline ends. This CDR3 is CASSPDTEAFF. In nucleotides, the CDR3 is TGTGCCAGCTCCCCCGACACTGAAGCTTTCTTT.

The J gene is TRBJ2-7, the V gene TRBV13; 12 bases are shared with TRBD2. Losses at the gene ends were 4 bases for V and 9 bases for J; bases not matched to a gene: 13. The CDR3 contains 16 residues. From germline, CDR1 is PRHDT and CDR2 FYEKMQ (reference sequence). The CDR3, as DNA: TGTGCCAGCAGCTCTGAGCTAGCGGGAGGGGTCTTAGGGCAGTACTTC. It is translated as CASSSELAGGVLGQYF. The variable domain in full, with the rest retrieved from reference TRBV13 and TRBJ2-7, is AAGVIQSPRHLIKEKRETATLKCYPIPRHDTVYWYQQGPGQDPQFLISFYEKMQSDKGSIPDRFSAQQFSDYHSELNMSSLELGDSALYFCASSSELAGGVLGQYFGPGTRLTVT.

The chain is built from TRBV7-9 and TRBJ2-5, with no clear D. CDR3 length: 12 residues. V was trimmed by 5 bases and J by 5 bases, leaving 9 bases between them. Germline-derived CDR1 and CDR2 are SEHNR and FQNEAQ (reference sequence). The CDR3 protein is CASSRPAETQYF. CDR3 sequence (DNA): TGTGCCAGCAGCCGCCCGGCGGAGACCCAGTACTTC.

The chain joins TRBV29-1 to TRBJ2-7; TRBD1 might be the D (6 bases). Trimming left V 5 bases short and J 2 bases short, with 13 bases between. The CDR3 runs 13 residues. Germline-derived CDR1 and CDR2 are SQVTM and ANQGSEA. CDR3 sequence: CSVQGRIAYEQYF. The DNA for the CDR3 is TGCAGCGTTCAGGGGCGAATAGCCTACGAGCAGTACTTC.

The chain combines TRBV30 with TRBJ1-1; D unclear. Between the trimmed V and J ends, which lost 2 bases and 1 base, there was a span of 5 bases. Germline assignment: CDR1 GTSNPN and CDR2 SVGIG (reference sequence). The CDR3 contains 12 residues. The DNA of the CDR3 is TGTGCCTGGAGTCCGGGGAACACTGAAGCTTTCTTT. This translates into CAWSPGNTEAFF.

The chain joins TRBV29-1 to TRBJ2-5, with 7 bases aligning to TRBD1. The CDR3 covers 14 residues. Germline V gene data show CDR1 as SQVTM and CDR2 as ANQGSEA. The V gene end was trimmed by 3 bases and the J gene end by 4 bases; junction bases not matched to a gene: 8. DNA for the CDR3: TGCAGCGTTGATGGCCAGGGGGTTGGAGAGACCCAGTACTTC. The encoded protein is CSVDGQGVGETQYF.

This chain connects TRBV6-6 to TRBJ1-5; tentatively, D is TRBD1 (6 bases). Germline CDR1 reads MNHNY; CDR2 reads SVGAGI (reference sequence). The V and J ends lost 5 bases and 3 bases respectively, with 17 bases between them. This CDR3 is 16 amino acids long. CDR3 amino acids: CASSQGHPGNNQPQHF. CDR3 sequence (DNA): TGTGCCAGCAGTCAGGGACACCCGGGCAACAATCAGCCCCAGCATTTT.

V and J are TRBV28 and TRBJ1-1; D is perhaps TRBD1 (6 bases). V lost 6 bases and J 4 bases, leaving 15 bases between the germline ends. Per germline, CDR1 MDHEN and CDR2 SYDVKM. This CDR3 contains 14 residues. The CDR3 sequence: CASRGRGGSTEAFF. The CDR3 DNA reads TGTGCCAGCAGAGGGAGGGGGGGTTCCACTGAAGCTTTCTTT.

The chain is built from TRBV4-1 and TRBJ2-5; D ambiguous. This CDR3 is 12 amino acids long. V shed 0 bases and J shed 5 bases, with 4 bases lying between them. Germline assignment: CDR1 MGHRA and CDR2 YSYEKL. Written as DNA, the CDR3 is TGCGCCAGCAGCCAAGAGATGGAGACCCAGTACTTC. Its protein is CASSQEMETQYF.

The table lists this clone with a count of one. The rearrangement links TRBV4-3 to TRBJ2-3; D perhaps matches TRBD2 (5 bases). Germline lookup yields CDR1 LGHNA and CDR2 YSLEER. The V end lost 0 bases, the J end lost 2 bases, and 12 bases lay between the germline ends. The CDR3 contains 16 residues. Here the CDR3 DNA reads TGCGCCAGCAGCCAAGATCCACCAGCGGTCACAGATACGCAGTATTTT. Translation: CASSQDPPAVTDTQYF.

The genes are TRBV7-9 and TRBJ2-3; unclear D gene. The CDR3 is 12 amino acids. V gave up 1 base and J gave up 4 bases, with 3 bases separating them. Germline CDR1 is SEHNR and CDR2 is FQNEAQ (reference sequence). The CDR3 nucleotides are TGTGCCAGCAGCTTAGTGGCAGATACGCAGTATTTT. This sequence encodes CASSLVADTQYF.

The chain has TRBV28 and TRBJ1-2; a possible D gene is TRBD1 (6 bases). CDR3 length: 15 amino acids. Germline V gene data show CDR1 as MDHEN and CDR2 as SYDVKM. V was clipped by 7 bases and J by 2 bases, with 17 bases between them. The CDR3 region has the DNA TGTGCCAGCAAACTATTGGACAGAGCAAACTATGGCTACACCTTC. This gives the protein CASKLLDRANYGYTF.

The chain has TRBV28 and TRBJ2-7; D is uncertain. This CDR3 is 14 amino acids long. Deletions cut 4 bases from V and 2 bases from J, with 12 bases between. Germline V gives CDR1 MDHEN, CDR2 SYDVKM. This CDR3 is CASSSPTLPYEQYF. The CDR3 DNA reads as TGTGCCAGCAGTTCCCCCACCTTACCCTACGAGCAGTACTTC.

The table lists this clone with a few counts. The chain combines TRBV7-8 with TRBJ2-7; the D is unclear. The V and J ends lost 5 bases and 0 bases respectively, with 14 bases between them. The CDR3 contains 15 residues. Germline CDR1 SGHVS, CDR2 FQNEAQ. The CDR3: CASSVTFPTSYEQYF. DNA of the CDR3: TGTGCCAGCAGCGTCACATTTCCCACCTCCTACGAGCAGTACTTC.

The rearrangement joins TRBV29-1 to TRBJ2-3; D gene ambiguous. Trimming stripped 0 bases from V and 4 bases from J, with 8 bases between. The CDR3 is 13 amino acids. Germline assignment: CDR1 SQVTM and CDR2 ANQGSEA. CDR3 region: CSVEDGSADTQYF. The CDR3 DNA is TGCAGCGTTGAAGATGGAAGCGCAGATACGCAGTATTTT.

A single count supports this clone. The CDR3 is CASSFTGLSNQPQHF. The CDR3 DNA follows: TGTGCCAGCAGTTTTACAGGGCTAAGCAATCAGCCCCAGCATTTT. The rearrangement uses TRBV28 and TRBJ1-5, with a tentative D call TRBD1 (6 bases). V lost 3 bases, J lost 1 base, and 10 bases lay in between. Germline loops: CDR1 MDHEN, CDR2 SYDVKM. This CDR3 is 15 amino acids long.

The chain employs TRBV7-3 and TRBJ2-5; TRBD1 matches 8 bases. The junction had 6 bases not matched to a gene; V was cut back by 5 bases and J by 1 base. Per germline, CDR1 SGHTA and CDR2 FQGTGA. The CDR3 is made up of 15 amino acids. CDR3: CASSRGQGFQETQYF. In DNA form, the CDR3 reads TGTGCCAGCAGCCGTGGACAGGGTTTCCAAGAGACCCAGTACTTC.

Regarding this clone: This sample includes further DNA sequences coding for the same CDR3. The chain links TRBV5-1 to TRBJ2-7; D is uncertain. Deletions cut 2 bases from V and 2 bases from J, with 5 bases between. The germline V gene has CDR1 SGHRS and CDR2 YFSETQ. This CDR3 has 12 amino acids. The CDR3 loop reads CASSLDTYEQYF. Here the CDR3 DNA reads TGCGCCAGCAGCTTAGATACCTACGAGCAGTACTTC.

This clone was seen just once. The DNA for the CDR3 is TGTGCCAGCAGTTACGGTCTAGCGATTCACACAGATACGCAGTATTTT. This encodes CASSYGLAIHTDTQYF. The chain joins TRBV6-5 to TRBJ2-3, with D possibly matching TRBD2 (6 bases). This CDR3 is 16 amino acids long. CDR1 is MNHEY and CDR2 is SVGAGI in the germline V gene. Trimming shortened V by 2 bases and J by 2 bases, and 14 bases separated the two germline ends.

This chain links TRBV6-1 with TRBJ1-1; no definite D call. The germline gives CDR1 MNHNS, CDR2 SASEGT. This CDR3 spans 12 amino acids. Trimming removed 2 bases from V and 6 bases from J, with 7 bases in between. The CDR3 spells CASSELRAEAFF. CDR3 in DNA: TGTGCCAGCAGTGAACTGAGAGCTGAAGCTTTCTTT.

The chain carries TRBV28 and TRBJ2-7; D possibly matches TRBD1 or TRBD2 (5 bases each). CDR3 length: 11 amino acids. The V end was cut by 5 bases, the J end by 6 bases, with 8 bases between. Germline CDR1 is MDHEN and CDR2 is SYDVKM. CDR3 sequence reads: CASSRGGEQYF. CDR3 nucleotides: TGTGCCAGCAGTCGGGGCGGCGAGCAGTACTTC.